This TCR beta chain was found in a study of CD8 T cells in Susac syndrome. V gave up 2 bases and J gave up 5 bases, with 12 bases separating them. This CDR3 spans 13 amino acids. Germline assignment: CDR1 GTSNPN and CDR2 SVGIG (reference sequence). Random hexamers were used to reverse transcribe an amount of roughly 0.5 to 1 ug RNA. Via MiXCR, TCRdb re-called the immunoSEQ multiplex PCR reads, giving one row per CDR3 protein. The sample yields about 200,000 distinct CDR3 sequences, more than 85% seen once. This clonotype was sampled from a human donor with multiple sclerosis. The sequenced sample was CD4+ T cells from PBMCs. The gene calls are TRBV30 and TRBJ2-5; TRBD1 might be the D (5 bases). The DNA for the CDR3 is TGTGCCTGGAGTTGGGGCGAACGGGAGACCCAGTACTTC. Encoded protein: CAWSWGERETQYF.